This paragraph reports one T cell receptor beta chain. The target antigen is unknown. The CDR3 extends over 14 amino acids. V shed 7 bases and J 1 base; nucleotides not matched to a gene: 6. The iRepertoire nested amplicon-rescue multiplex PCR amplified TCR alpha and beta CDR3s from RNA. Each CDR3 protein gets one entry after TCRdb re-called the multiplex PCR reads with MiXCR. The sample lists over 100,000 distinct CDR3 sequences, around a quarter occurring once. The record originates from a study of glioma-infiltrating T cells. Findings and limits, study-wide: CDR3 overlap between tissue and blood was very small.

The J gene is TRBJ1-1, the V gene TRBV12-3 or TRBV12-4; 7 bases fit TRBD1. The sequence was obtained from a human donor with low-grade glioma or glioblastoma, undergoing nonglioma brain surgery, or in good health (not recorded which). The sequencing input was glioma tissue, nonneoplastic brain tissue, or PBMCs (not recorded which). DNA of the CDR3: TGTGCCAGCACTAAGGGACAGCCGAACACTGAAGCTTTCTTT. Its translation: CASTKGQPNTEAFF.